Only a few counts were recorded for the clone carrying this T cell receptor beta chain. Its cognate antigen is unknown. cDNA libraries of TCR beta carried unique molecular identifiers. Using its own MiXCR run on the PCR reads, TCRdb lists one record per CDR3 protein. The sample consists of 750,000 to 900,000 distinct CDR3 sequences, about 45% of them appearing once. The data stem from a study of post-analysis software for immune sequencing data. The wider study: Relapsing-remitting, secondary progressive and progressive-relapsing multiple sclerosis were all included among the disease courses.

Study-wide results and limits: Patients with multiple sclerosis recorded significantly lower normalized Chao1 diversity than controls, the study found.

The sequencing input was blood. The receptor was derived from a girl aged 10 to 17 with multiple sclerosis.

The CDR3 loop reads CSARTIRGAGEQFF. CDR3 coding DNA: TGCAGTGCTAGGACGATAAGAGGGGCGGGTGAGCAGTTCTTC. The gene calls are TRBV20-1 and TRBJ2-1, with D perhaps assigned TRBD1 or TRBD2 (5 bases each). The V gene lost 3 bases and the J gene lost 9 bases, with 18 bases spanning the gap. Germline assignment: CDR1 DFQATT and CDR2 SNEGSKA (reference sequence). This CDR3 is built from 14 residues.